This T cell receptor (beta chain) was profiled in a study of PD-1 blockade in classical Hodgkin lymphoma. Across the whole study: Treatment was intravenous nivolumab, 3 mg/kg every 2 weeks, until progression.

The table came from immunoSEQ multiplex PCR; TCRdb's copy has only in-frame clones and leaves some out. Of approximately 150,000 clones listed, 78% were seen once; the top ten hold roughly 9.2%. Study-level findings and limits: Lower baseline TCR diversity was reported for newly diagnosed patients than for healthy donors. Nivolumab initiation under 1 year post-ASCT meant exclusion. TCR diversity in CD4+, not CD8+, cells rose significantly by C4D1.

As regards this clone: Its antigen is as yet unknown.

J gave up 5 bases and V 3 bases, and 9 bases lay outside the gene matches. From germline, CDR1 is SGHTA and CDR2 FQGNSA. CDR3 size: 15 residues. All trial patients relapsed after autologous stem cell transplantation. Material: peripheral blood mononuclear cells (PBMCs), obtained before the second cycle of nivolumab. V usage is TRBV7-2 and J usage is TRBJ2-5; TRBD1 agrees at 7 bases. The TCR was taken from a human donor with classical Hodgkin lymphoma. CDR3 loop: CASSFRDRNSETQYF. CDR3 DNA sequence: TGTGCCAGCAGCTTCCGGGACAGAAACTCGGAGACCCAGTACTTC.